This record concerns one T cell receptor beta chain sequence. The target antigen is unknown. RNA transcripts gave rise to amplified TCR beta CDR3 regions. HTBI primers were employed in a first-round RT-PCR of the TCR CDR3. TCRdb re-called the multiplex PCR reads with MiXCR, one entry per CDR3 protein. The data contain a few hundred thousand distinct CDR3 sequences, around 22% of them singletons. The sample is drawn from a study of T cells in Graves' hyperthyroidism and ophthalmopathy. Notes on the study in general: Model-based prediction identified ophthalmopathy a median about 6.8 months prior to its onset.

Trimming took off 7 bases at V and 4 bases at J, with 19 bases between the two ends. CDR1 is SQVTM, CDR2 ANQGSEA, per germline. The CDR3 is made up of 14 amino acids. The V and J genes are TRBV29-1 and TRBJ1-2, with D unresolved. The receptor was derived from a man aged 30 to 39 with Graves' ophthalmopathy. Sequenced input: blood. In nucleotides, the CDR3 is TGCAGCGCCCGGACCCACGGTGGTGGCTATGGCTACACCTTC. Translated, it gives CSARTHGGGYGYTF.